What follows are 10 T cell receptor beta chains derived from one specimen sequenced in a study of control samples from healthy donors and cancer patients. Sequenced by immunoSEQ multiplex PCR; TCRdb stores in-frame clones only, minus some. The repertoire holds approximately 94,000 clones, with more than 75% as singletons. Input material: blood. The receptor source for this set is a woman in her fifties or sixties in good health.

V gene TRBV19 combines with J gene TRBJ2-3; possibly TRBD1 for D (5 bases). Per the germline V gene, CDR1 is LNHDA and CDR2 is SQIVND (reference sequence). The CDR3 has 13 residues. V was shortened by 3 bases and J by 3 bases, with 7 bases between the two germline ends. As DNA, the CDR3 is TGTGCCAGTAGTATCCAGGGTACAGATACGCAGTATTTT. The encoded protein is CASSIQGTDTQYF.

V gene TRBV10-3 combines with J gene TRBJ2-7; possibly TRBD2 for D (6 bases). This CDR3 region has 16 residues. V lost 0 bases to trimming and J lost 6 bases, with 18 bases between them. The germline V gene encodes CDR1 ENHRY and CDR2 SYGVKD. The CDR3 nucleotides are TGTGCCATCAGTGAGTCGACTGGGGACTCCCGAAGCGAGCAGTACTTC. It codes for CAISESTGDSRSEQYF.

V and J are TRBV18 and TRBJ1-6; 7 nucleotides line up with TRBD1. V trimming: 3 bases; J trimming: 0 bases; junction bases outside the gene matches: 11. The CDR3 covers 19 residues. Germline values: CDR1 KGHSH, CDR2 LQKENI. In DNA, the CDR3 is TGTGCCAGCTCACCCTCCGTGAGGACAGGAGACTCCTATAATTCACCCCTCCACTTT. This encodes CASSPSVRTGDSYNSPLHF. The whole variable domain, remainder taken from reference TRBV18 and TRBJ1-6, is NAGVMQNPRHLVRRRGQEARLRCSPMKGHSHVYWYRQLPEEGLKFMVYLQKENIIDESGMPKERFSAEFPKEGPSILRIQQVVRGDSAAYFCASSPSVRTGDSYNSPLHFGNGTRLTVT.

The rearrangement joins TRBV2 to TRBJ2-4; D perhaps matches TRBD1 (6 bases). Germline V gene data show CDR1 as SNHLY and CDR2 as FYNNEI. The CDR3 contains 14 residues. V was trimmed by 6 bases and J by 5 bases, leaving 14 bases between them. CDR3 amino acids: CASSDRLGENIQYF. The CDR3 region has the DNA TGTGCCAGCAGCGACAGGCTGGGCGAAAACATTCAGTACTTC.

This chain links TRBV27 with TRBJ2-1; D gene uncertain. CDR1 and CDR2 from the germline V gene are MNHEY and SMNVEV (reference sequence). The CDR3 loop spans 15 amino acids. The ends were cut back, 2 bases at V and 3 bases at J, with 11 bases in the middle. The CDR3: CASSLVKSGYNEQFF. The CDR3 region has the DNA TGTGCCAGCAGTTTAGTTAAATCTGGCTACAATGAGCAGTTCTTC.

The gene calls are TRBV7-9 and TRBJ2-7, with no clear D. Trimming cost V 2 bases and J 5 bases, with 7 bases left between them. Germline V lookup: CDR1 SEHNR, CDR2 FQNEAQ (reference sequence). This CDR3 has 12 amino acids. CDR3: CASSLKRNEQYF. The DNA of the CDR3 is TGTGCCAGCAGCTTAAAAAGAAACGAGCAGTACTTC.

This chain uses TRBV7-3 with TRBJ2-1; D may be TRBD1 (6 bases). The V gene's germline CDR1 is SGHTA and CDR2 FQGTGA. The CDR3 is 14 amino acids. Trimming stripped 4 bases from V and 8 bases from J, with 15 bases between. The CDR3 protein is CASSSADRFHEQFF. CDR3 nucleotides: TGTGCCAGCAGCTCCGCCGACAGGTTCCATGAGCAGTTCTTC.

For this clone: The same CDR3 also results from other DNA sequences found in this sample. The chain carries TRBV6-5 and TRBJ1-1; 7 bases align to TRBD1. J gave up 1 base and V 6 bases, and 2 bases lay outside the gene matches. Germline V gene data show CDR1 as MNHEY and CDR2 as SVGAGI. The CDR3 is 13 residues long. In nucleotides, the CDR3 is TGTGCCAGCAGCCGACAGGGGAACACTGAAGCTTTCTTT. Encoded protein: CASSRQGNTEAFF.

This rearrangement joins TRBV6-5 to TRBJ1-2; D unresolved. CDR3 length: 13 amino acids. The germline V gene has CDR1 MNHEY and CDR2 SVGAGI. V lost 5 bases, J lost 3 bases, and 10 bases lay in between. The CDR3 DNA reads TGTGCCAGCAGTCGAAACCCCGACTATGGCTACACCTTC. Translated: CASSRNPDYGYTF.

The rearrangement joins TRBV5-1 to TRBJ2-3, with 10 positions matching TRBD2. Germline lookup yields CDR1 SGHRS and CDR2 YFSETQ. V gave up 3 bases and J gave up 6 bases; unmatched junction bases: 7. The CDR3 consists of 15 residues. For the CDR3, the DNA is TGCGCCAGCAGCTCCCTTGGGACTAGCGCCGATACGCAGTATTTT. Translating gives CASSSLGTSADTQYF.